In this sample, the clone carrying this TCR beta chain turned up once. Sorted-subset replicate PCR reactions contained 150 to 200 ng DNA, corresponding to approximately 30,000 T cell genomes. Original processing methods: Filtering differed since immunoSEQ provided only junctions, with no quality scores. Assay used: immunoSEQ multiplex PCR; TCRdb lists only in-frame clones, some missing. Clone size and the V and J calls come from that table; the DNA yielded D and trimming. This table has some 1,400,000 clones, approximately 96% appearing once. The data were taken from a study of shared clonotypes between healthy human individuals. CD4+ cell separation produced CD45RA+ naive and CD45RA-negative memory subsets. V lost 4 bases and J 6 bases, leaving 23 bases between the germline ends. Germline V lookup: CDR1 SGHNT, CDR2 YYREEE (reference sequence). This CDR3 has 16 amino acids.

V and J are TRBV5-4 and TRBJ2-7; perhaps TRBD1 as D (6 bases). Material for sequencing was naive CD4+ T cells sorted from blood. Documented subset: CD45RA+ positively selected. The source is a man aged 25 to 45 in good health. The CDR3 spells CASSPRTGQSLSEQYF. CDR3 sequence (DNA): TGTGCCAGCAGCCCCCGTACAGGACAGTCCCTCTCCGAGCAGTACTTC.